The 5 T cell receptor beta chains below all came from one sample that was sequenced in a study of blood T cell repertoires in COVID-19. TCRdb keeps only in-frame clones here, not all; method: immunoSEQ multiplex PCR. This sample yields almost 400,000 clones, of which about 87% are seen a single time; 2.3% belongs to the top ten. The sequenced sample was peripheral blood. Receptor source: a woman in her fifties or sixties with COVID-19, enrolled during active disease.

This clone was counted once. The sample holds other DNA sequences that translate to the same CDR3. This chain uses TRBV19 with TRBJ1-1; 7 nucleotides line up with TRBD1. With 2 bases clipped from V and 7 bases from J, the junction kept 1 base outside the gene matches. CDR1 and CDR2 from the germline V gene are LNHDA and SQIVND (reference sequence). CDR3 size: 12 residues. The CDR3 DNA is TGTGCCAGTAGTATAAGGGACAGTGAAGCTTTCTTT. This codes for CASSIRDSEAFF.

This CDR3 reads CASSFLGVNSPLHF. Written as DNA, the CDR3 is TGTGCCAGCAGTTTCCTAGGTGTGAATTCACCCCTCCACTTT. The V call is TRBV27, the J call TRBJ1-6, with unresolved D. Germline CDR1 MNHEY, CDR2 SMNVEV (reference sequence). V lost 3 bases and J lost 7, with 10 bases in between. This CDR3 is 14 amino acids long.

This clone was recorded a few times. The chain employs TRBV27 and TRBJ2-2; 10 bases match TRBD1. The CDR3 has 16 residues. V lost 8 bases, J lost 4 bases, and 10 bases stayed unmatched. Germline V CDR1 and CDR2: MNHEY, SMNVEV (reference sequence). In DNA form, the CDR3 reads TGTGCCAGCGGTCTTCCGGGGACAGGGGTCACCGGGGAGCTGTTTTTT. Protein: CASGLPGTGVTGELFF.

J is TRBJ2-7 and V is TRBV6-5; TRBD2 agrees at 8 bases. V trimming: 6 bases; J trimming: 7 bases; junction bases outside the gene matches: 14. This CDR3 contains 15 residues. CDR1 is MNHEY and CDR2 is SVGAGI in the germline V gene. The DNA of the CDR3 is TGTGCCAGCAGAGCCCCGGGGGGGCCATACGTAGAGCAGTACTTC. The encoded protein is CASRAPGGPYVEQYF.

CDR3 sequence: CASSTQVNVITDTQYF. The CDR3 nucleotides are TGTGCCAGCAGCACCCAGGTGAATGTAATCACAGATACGCAGTATTTT. The chain combines TRBV11-2 with TRBJ2-3; no reliable D call. Trimming removed 5 bases at V and 2 bases at J, with 17 bases between. Germline assignment: CDR1 SGHAT and CDR2 FQNNGV. The CDR3 consists of 16 residues.